This T cell receptor beta chain was documented in a study of blood T cell repertoires in COVID-19. Generated by immunoSEQ multiplex PCR, the TCRdb table keeps only in-frame clones and is missing some. The table shows under 30,000 clones, with around 90% occurring only once. V lost 6 bases, J lost 5 bases, and 13 bases stayed unmatched. The CDR3 has 16 amino acids. Looked up from germline, CDR1 is KGHSH and CDR2 is LQKENI. The gene calls are TRBV18 and TRBJ2-5, with TRBD2 matching over 9 bases. Sequencing was done on a sample of peripheral blood. This TCR came from a human donor in a cohort sampled during active COVID-19. The donor label of this sample is uncertain. The CDR3 coding sequence is TGTGCCAGCTCCCAACAGGTTGTAGCGGGAGAGGAGACCCAGTACTTC. It translates to CASSQQVVAGEETQYF.